This T cell receptor beta chain was profiled in a study of cytomegalovirus exposure and HLA in healthy donors. Regarding the study as a whole: Most subjects had HLA-A and HLA-B alleles reportedly predicted accurately by TCR beta sequences. It was confirmed in vitro that a few of the CMV-associated chains were specific for CMV antigens. As was reported, the classifier diagnosed cytomegalovirus status with high specificity and sensitivity. No immune exposure information besides CMV serostatus was available.

PCR amplification relied on 60 Vbeta primers (plus 13 Jbeta primers). Some clones are missing from TCRdb's copy, which holds only in-frame ones; the method was immunoSEQ multiplex PCR. The repertoire holds over 200,000 clones, almost 80% seen once, with less than 4.5% in the top ten. Comment on this clone: The target antigen is unknown.

Sequenced sample: PBMCs. This sequence originates from a male donor in good health and CMV-seronegative.

Here the CDR3 DNA reads TGTGCCAGCAGTCCGAACAGGGGGAACACTGAAGCTTTCTTT. Protein product: CASSPNRGNTEAFF. The rearrangement joins TRBV28 to TRBJ1-1; TRBD1 matches at 7 bases. Unmatched junction bases numbered 4, after V lost 5 bases and J lost 1 base. CDR1 MDHEN and CDR2 SYDVKM come from the germline V gene. The CDR3 is 14 amino acids. The whole variable domain, remainder taken from reference TRBV28 and TRBJ1-1, is DVKVTQSSRYLVKRTGEKVFLECVQDMDHENMFWYRQDPGLGLRLIYFSYDVKMKEKGDIPEGYSVSREKKERFSLILESASTNQTSMYLCASSPNRGNTEAFFGQGTRLTVV.